This T cell receptor (beta chain) derives from a study of T cells in Graves' hyperthyroidism and ophthalmopathy. Study conclusions and caveats: Ophthalmopathy was predicted by the model a median of approximately 6 months ahead of onset.

The source material, RNA transcripts, was used to amplify TCR beta CDR3 regions. The TCR CDR3 was amplified in a first-round RT-PCR using the HTBI primer set. Each CDR3 protein is one row after TCRdb ran MiXCR on the multiplex PCR reads. The sample holds roughly 800,000 distinct CDR3 sequences, 38% seen once. Note on this clonotype: Its specificity is not known. At one of its ends the junction is not consistent with the germline gene, which may arise from a read error.

The CDR3 is 11 residues long. Germline values: CDR1 SGDLS, CDR2 YYNGEE. Out of about 10 ml of fresh peripheral blood came the PBMCs. V gene TRBV9 combines with J gene TRBJ2-7, with a weak D call TRBD2 (6 bases). The sequenced sample consisted of blood. The clonotype originates from a man in his late teens or twenties with Graves' hyperthyroidism. DNA for the CDR3: TGTGCCAGCAGCGCGACGGGGGAGCTGTACTTC. This sequence encodes CASSATGELYF.